In its sample, the clone carrying this TCR beta chain was seen once. Its antigen is still unknown. Germline lookup yields CDR1 SGHNT and CDR2 YYREEE (reference sequence). V was pared by 0 bases and J by 4 bases, with 8 bases between. The CDR3 runs 14 residues. The sample originates from a study of cytomegalovirus exposure and HLA in healthy donors. Amplification used 60 Vbeta primers and 13 Jbeta primers. Repertoires were generated with immunoSEQ multiplex PCR, while TCRdb's copy carries only in-frame clones and drops some. Among around 140,000 clones, approximately 80% were seen once, and the ten largest hold around 3.6%. General observations from the study: Researchers counted roughly 150 TCR beta chains as cytomegalovirus-associated.

Participants comprised healthy donors of bone marrow. Material for sequencing was PBMCs. The receptor comes from a male donor in good health and CMV-seronegative. The chain uses TRBV5-4 and TRBJ1-3; D is unclear. DNA for the CDR3: TGTGCCAGCAGCTTGGATAAGAGCGGAAACACCATATATTTT. Translated, it gives CASSLDKSGNTIYF.